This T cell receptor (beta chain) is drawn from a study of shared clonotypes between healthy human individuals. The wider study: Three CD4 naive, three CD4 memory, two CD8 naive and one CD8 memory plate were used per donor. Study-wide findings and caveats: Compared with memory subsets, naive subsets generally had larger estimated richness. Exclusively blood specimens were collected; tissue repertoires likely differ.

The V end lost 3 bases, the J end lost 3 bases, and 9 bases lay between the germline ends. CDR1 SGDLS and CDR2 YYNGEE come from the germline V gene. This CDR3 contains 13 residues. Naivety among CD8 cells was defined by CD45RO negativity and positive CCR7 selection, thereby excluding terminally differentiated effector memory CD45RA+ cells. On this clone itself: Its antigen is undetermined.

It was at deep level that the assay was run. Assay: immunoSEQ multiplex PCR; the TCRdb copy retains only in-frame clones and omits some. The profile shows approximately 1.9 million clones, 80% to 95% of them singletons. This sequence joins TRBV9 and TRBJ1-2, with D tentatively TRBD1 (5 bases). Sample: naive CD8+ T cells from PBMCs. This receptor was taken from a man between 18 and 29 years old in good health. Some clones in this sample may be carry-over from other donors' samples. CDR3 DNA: TGTGCCAGCAGCGGTGGGGGTCACTATGGCTACACCTTC. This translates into CASSGGGHYGYTF.